A selection of T cell receptor beta chains follows, all from one sample in a study of T cell changes during pregnancy in multiple sclerosis. Profiling relied on immunoSEQ multiplex PCR, and the TCRdb table lists in-frame clones only, not all of them. The data contain fewer than 110,000 clones, around 91% of them singletons. This specimen consisted of peripheral blood, obtained after pregnancy. The receptors were gathered from a female donor with multiple sclerosis, enrolled in a pregnancy study. The CDR3 runs from the conserved cysteine through the conserved F or W.

J: TRBJ1-5; V: TRBV9; CDR3: CASSVNPRMDQPQHF
J: TRBJ1-3; V: TRBV19; CDR3: CASTNLLTEDGNTIYF
J: TRBJ2-1; V: TRBV6-1; CDR3: CASNGASNEQFF
J: TRBJ2-7; V: TRBV4-3; CDR3: CASSQARGYEQYF
J: TRBJ1-2; V: TRBV10-3; CDR3: CAISRTGQDYGYTF
J: TRBJ1-5; V: TRBV6-5; CDR3: CASQRWTGSNQPQHF
J: TRBJ1-2; V: TRBV5-1; CDR3: CASSLAVGANYGYTF
J: TRBJ1-1; V: TRBV6-5; CDR3: CASSHLTGETEAFF
J: TRBJ2-7; V: TRBV14; CDR3: CASSQVQAGGREQYF
J: TRBJ2-3; V: TRBV7-2; CDR3: CASSLQGPADTQYF
J: TRBJ2-1; V: TRBV7-3; CDR3: CASSLLGTPSSEQFF
J: TRBJ2-3; V: TRBV4-1; CDR3: CASSPQNRAGADTQYF
J: TRBJ2-1; V: TRBV29-1; CDR3: CSVVSASVYNEQFF
J: TRBJ1-1; V: TRBV7-8; CDR3: CASSPMTVNTEAFF
J: TRBJ2-7; V: TRBV18; CDR3: CASSPKEPGTYEQYF
J: TRBJ2-7; V: TRBV15; CDR3: CATSHPGGGKTYEQYF
J: TRBJ2-7; V: TRBV18; CDR3: CASSPSGVYEQYF
J: TRBJ1-5; V: TRBV19; CDR3: CASSIDQGDQPQHF
J: TRBJ1-1; V: TRBV20-1; CDR3: CSAWDTGAFF
J: TRBJ2-3; V: TRBV5-8; CDR3: CASSSGQGAWGADTQYF
J: TRBJ2-5; V: TRBV29-1; CDR3: CSAYLLAGETQYF
J: TRBJ2-7; V: TRBV2; CDR3: CASSDGYRSSYEQYF